This T cell receptor beta chain derives from a study of PD-1 blockade in mismatch repair-deficient tumors. As for the study in general: All were previously treated, progressing patients with about a dozen mismatch repair-deficient cancer types.

Libraries were prepared by immunoSEQ multiplex PCR; TCRdb keeps only in-frame clonotypes and omits some of them. In the table there are roughly 130,000 clones, 88% of which are singletons. CDR3 length: 14 residues. V was clipped by 9 bases and J by 4 bases, with 18 bases between them. Germline values: CDR1 MRHNA, CDR2 SNTAGT. The material was peripheral blood, obtained approximately 72 weeks after starting pembrolizumab. The sequence was collected from an adult with mismatch repair-deficient cancer. V usage is TRBV6-4 and J usage is TRBJ2-5; D perhaps matches TRBD2 (7 bases). The CDR3 protein is CASRGGAIGETQYF. CDR3 sequence (DNA): TGTGCCAGTAGGGGGGGGGCGATCGGAGAGACCCAGTACTTC.